This TCR beta chain was observed in a study of blood T cells in healthy people across ages. A J-beta primer mix and a sample-barcoded 5' primer were used in a second PCR of roughly 6 to 11 cycles. Each CDR3 protein gets one entry after TCRdb re-called the 5' RACE reads with MiXCR. The sample yields about 640,000 distinct CDR3 sequences, about 53% seen once. CDR1 is SEHNR, CDR2 FQNEAQ, per germline (reference sequence). Trimming cost V 5 bases and J 5 bases, with 21 bases left between them. The CDR3 contains 16 residues. The V and J genes are TRBV7-9 and TRBJ1-2; maybe TRBD1 (5 bases). This TCR was sampled from a man aged 60 to 75 in good health. Material: blood. This CDR3 is CASSPGLPLQGYGYTF. The CDR3, as DNA: TGTGCCAGCAGCCCGGGACTCCCGCTTCAGGGATATGGCTACACCTTC.